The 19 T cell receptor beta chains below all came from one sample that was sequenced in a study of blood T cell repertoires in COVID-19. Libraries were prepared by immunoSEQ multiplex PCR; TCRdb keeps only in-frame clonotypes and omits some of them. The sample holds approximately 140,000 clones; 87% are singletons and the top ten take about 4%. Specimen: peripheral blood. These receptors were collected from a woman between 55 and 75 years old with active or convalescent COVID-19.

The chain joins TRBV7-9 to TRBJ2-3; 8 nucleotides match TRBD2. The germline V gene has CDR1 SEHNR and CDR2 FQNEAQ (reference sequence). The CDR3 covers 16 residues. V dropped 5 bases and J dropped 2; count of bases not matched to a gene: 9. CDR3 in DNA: TGTGCCAGCAGCCTGGGGGCAGCGGGGGACACAGATACGCAGTATTTT. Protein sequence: CASSLGAAGDTDTQYF.

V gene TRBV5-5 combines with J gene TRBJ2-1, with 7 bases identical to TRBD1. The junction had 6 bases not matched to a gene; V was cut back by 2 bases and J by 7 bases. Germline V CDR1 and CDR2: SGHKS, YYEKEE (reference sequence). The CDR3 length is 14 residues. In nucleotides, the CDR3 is TGTGCCAGCAGCTTAGGGGCAGGGGGAAATGAGCAGTTCTTC. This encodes CASSLGAGGNEQFF.

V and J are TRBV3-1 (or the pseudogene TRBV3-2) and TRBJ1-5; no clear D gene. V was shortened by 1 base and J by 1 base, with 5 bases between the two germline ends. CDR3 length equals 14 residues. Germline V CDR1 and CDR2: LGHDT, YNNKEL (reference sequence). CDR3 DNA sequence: TGTGCCAGCAGCCAAGCCGGGAGCAATCAGCCCCAGCATTTT. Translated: CASSQAGSNQPQHF.

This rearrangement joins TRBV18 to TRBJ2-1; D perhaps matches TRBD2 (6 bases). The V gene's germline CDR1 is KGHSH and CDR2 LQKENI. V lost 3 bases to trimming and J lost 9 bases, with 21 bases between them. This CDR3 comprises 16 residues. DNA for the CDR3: TGTGCCAGCTCACCGTCAGCGCGGGGCGGTTCTGGTGAGCAGTTCTTC. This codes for CASSPSARGGSGEQFF.

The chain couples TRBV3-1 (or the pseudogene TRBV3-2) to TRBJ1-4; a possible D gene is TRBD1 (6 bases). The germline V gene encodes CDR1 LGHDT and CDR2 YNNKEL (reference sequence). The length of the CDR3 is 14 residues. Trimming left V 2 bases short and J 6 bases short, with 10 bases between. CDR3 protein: CASSQRTAYEKLFF. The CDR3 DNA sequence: TGTGCCAGCAGCCAACGGACAGCCTATGAAAAACTGTTTTTT.

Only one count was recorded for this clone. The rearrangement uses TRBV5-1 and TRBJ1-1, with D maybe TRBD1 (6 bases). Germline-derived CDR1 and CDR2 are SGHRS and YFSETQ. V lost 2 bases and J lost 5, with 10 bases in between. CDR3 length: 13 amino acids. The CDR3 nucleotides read TGCGCCAGCAGCTTTTCAGGGGATACTGAAGCTTTCTTT. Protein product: CASSFSGDTEAFF.

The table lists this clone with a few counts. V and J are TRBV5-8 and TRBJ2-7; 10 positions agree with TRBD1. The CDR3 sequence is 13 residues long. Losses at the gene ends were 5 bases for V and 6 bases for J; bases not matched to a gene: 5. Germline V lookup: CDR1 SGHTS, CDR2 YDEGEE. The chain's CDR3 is CASSRDRGAEQYF. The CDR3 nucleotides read TGTGCCAGCAGTAGGGACAGGGGCGCCGAGCAGTACTTC.

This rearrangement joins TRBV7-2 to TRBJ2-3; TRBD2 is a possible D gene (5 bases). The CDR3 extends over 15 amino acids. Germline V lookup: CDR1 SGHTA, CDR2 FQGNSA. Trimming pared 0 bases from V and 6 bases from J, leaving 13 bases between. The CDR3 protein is CASSLAGRSGDTQYF. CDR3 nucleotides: TGTGCCAGCAGCTTAGCTGGGCGGTCGGGGGATACGCAGTATTTT.

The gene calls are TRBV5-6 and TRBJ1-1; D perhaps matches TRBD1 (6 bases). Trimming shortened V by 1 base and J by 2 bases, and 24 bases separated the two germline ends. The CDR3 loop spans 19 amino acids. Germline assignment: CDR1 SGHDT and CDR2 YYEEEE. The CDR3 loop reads CASSLFGQPAPSVNTEAFF. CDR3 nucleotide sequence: TGTGCCAGCAGCTTGTTCGGACAGCCCGCACCCAGCGTCAACACTGAAGCTTTCTTT.

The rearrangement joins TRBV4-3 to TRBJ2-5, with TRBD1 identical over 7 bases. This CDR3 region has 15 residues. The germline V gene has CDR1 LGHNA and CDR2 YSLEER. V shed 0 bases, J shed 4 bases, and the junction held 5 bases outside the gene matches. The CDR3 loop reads CASSQDYRGGETQYF. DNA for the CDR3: TGCGCCAGCAGCCAAGATTACAGGGGTGGAGAGACCCAGTACTTC.

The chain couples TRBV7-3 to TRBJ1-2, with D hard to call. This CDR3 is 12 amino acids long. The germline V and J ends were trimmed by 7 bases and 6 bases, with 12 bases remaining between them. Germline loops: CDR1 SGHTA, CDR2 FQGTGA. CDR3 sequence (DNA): TGTGCCAGCATCCCCCGGGTGGATGGCTACACCTTC. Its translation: CASIPRVDGYTF.

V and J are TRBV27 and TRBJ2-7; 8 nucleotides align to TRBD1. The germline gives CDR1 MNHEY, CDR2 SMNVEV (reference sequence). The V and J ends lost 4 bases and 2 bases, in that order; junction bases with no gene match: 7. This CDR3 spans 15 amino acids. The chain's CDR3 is CASSSRGLGTYEQYF. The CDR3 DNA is TGTGCCAGCAGTTCCAGGGGGCTAGGTACCTACGAGCAGTACTTC.

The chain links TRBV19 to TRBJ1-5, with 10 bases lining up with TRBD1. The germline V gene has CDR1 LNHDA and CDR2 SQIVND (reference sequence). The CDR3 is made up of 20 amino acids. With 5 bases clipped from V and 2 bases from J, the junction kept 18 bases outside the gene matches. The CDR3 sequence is CASSPSRGQGLRYRNQPQHF. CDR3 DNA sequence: TGTGCCAGTAGTCCCAGCCGGGGACAGGGGCTCCGTTACCGCAATCAGCCCCAGCATTTT.

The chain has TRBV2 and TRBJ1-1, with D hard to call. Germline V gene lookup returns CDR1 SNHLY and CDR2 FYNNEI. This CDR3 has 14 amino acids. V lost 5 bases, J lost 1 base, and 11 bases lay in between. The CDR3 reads CASSQQVPNTEAFF. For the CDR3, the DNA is TGTGCCAGCAGTCAACAAGTCCCGAACACTGAAGCTTTCTTT.

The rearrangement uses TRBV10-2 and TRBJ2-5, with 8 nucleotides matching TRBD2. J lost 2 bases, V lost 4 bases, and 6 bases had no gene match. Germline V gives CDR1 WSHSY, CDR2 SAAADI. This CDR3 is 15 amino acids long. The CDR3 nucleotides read TGCGCCAGCAGTGGCGGTACTAGCGGACAAGAGACCCAGTACTTC. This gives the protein CASSGGTSGQETQYF.

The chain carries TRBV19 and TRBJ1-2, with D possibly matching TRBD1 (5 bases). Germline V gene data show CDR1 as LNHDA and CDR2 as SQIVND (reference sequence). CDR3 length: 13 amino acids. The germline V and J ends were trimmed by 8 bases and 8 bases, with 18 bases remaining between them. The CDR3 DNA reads TGTGCCAGTTCGGCCGCGGGGGTCAAGGGCTACACCTTC. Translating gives CASSAAGVKGYTF.

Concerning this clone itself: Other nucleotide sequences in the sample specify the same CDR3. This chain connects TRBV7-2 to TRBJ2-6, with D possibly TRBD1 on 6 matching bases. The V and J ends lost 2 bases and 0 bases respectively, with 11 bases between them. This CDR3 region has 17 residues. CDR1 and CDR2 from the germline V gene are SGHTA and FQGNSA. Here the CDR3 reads CASSLQGTSSGANVLTF. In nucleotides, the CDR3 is TGTGCCAGCAGCTTACAGGGGACCTCCTCTGGGGCCAACGTCCTGACTTTC.

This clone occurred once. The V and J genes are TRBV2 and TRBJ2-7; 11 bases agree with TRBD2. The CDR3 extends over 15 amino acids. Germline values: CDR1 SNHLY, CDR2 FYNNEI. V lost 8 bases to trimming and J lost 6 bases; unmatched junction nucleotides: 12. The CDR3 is CASGLIAGGRSEQYF. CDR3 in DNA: TGTGCCAGCGGACTAATAGCGGGGGGGCGAAGCGAGCAGTACTTC. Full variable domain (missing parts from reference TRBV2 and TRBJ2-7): EPEVTQTPSHQVTQMGQEVILRCVPISNHLYFYWYRQILGQKVEFLVSFYNNEISEKSEIFDDQFSVERPDGSNFTLKIRSTKLEDSAMYFCASGLIAGGRSEQYFGPGTRLTVT.

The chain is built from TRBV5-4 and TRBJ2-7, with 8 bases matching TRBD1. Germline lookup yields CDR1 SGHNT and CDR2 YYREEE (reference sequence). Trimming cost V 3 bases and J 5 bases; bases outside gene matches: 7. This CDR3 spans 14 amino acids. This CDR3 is CASSSTGEGNEQYF. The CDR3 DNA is TGTGCCAGCAGCTCGACAGGGGAAGGCAACGAGCAGTACTTC.